This record looks at one TCR beta chain sequence and its context. The antigen is undetermined. Expressed TCRB transcripts were sequenced, since all the RNA that had been isolated was reverse transcribed. Libraries were prepared by immunoSEQ multiplex PCR; TCRdb keeps only in-frame clonotypes and omits some of them. The sample consists of about 260,000 clones, about 24% of them appearing once. This CDR3 spans 15 amino acids. CDR1 is SGHRS and CDR2 is YFSETQ in the germline V gene. After removal of 4 bases from V and 6 bases from J, the junction contained 5 bases not matched to a gene. This entry is derived from a study of beta chain features in type 1 diabetes. Study as a whole: Cell yields, age and gender were similar between patients and healthy donors. Study conclusions and caveats: A pattern of fewer insertions and more deletions at VDJ junctions was seen in type 1 diabetes patients. TCRB CDR3s were moderately but significantly shorter in Type 1 diabetes patients in all four CD4+ subsets.

V and J are TRBV5-1 and TRBJ2-1; 12 bases match TRBD2. This sequence was found in a woman aged 30 to 39 with type 1 diabetes. The sample taken for sequencing was naive CD4+ T cells from blood. This CDR3 is CASSMTSGSFNEQFF. In DNA form, the CDR3 reads TGCGCCAGCAGCATGACTAGCGGGAGTTTCAATGAGCAGTTCTTC.